Given below is one T cell receptor (beta chain) in context. The target antigen is unknown. Produced via immunoSEQ multiplex PCR; TCRdb's table is partial and in-frame only. The sample contains 1,500,000 or so clones, approximately 98.5% of which appear only once. This record belongs to a study of shared clonotypes between healthy human individuals. Looking at the study overall: Each donor had three CD4 naive, three CD4 memory, two CD8 naive and one CD8 memory plate.

Germline lookup yields CDR1 LNHNV and CDR2 YYDKDF (reference sequence). This CDR3 contains 15 residues. The germline V and J ends were trimmed by 0 bases and 6 bases, with 13 bases remaining between them. Whole-study results and caveats: Non-shared clonotypes had lower generation probabilities than those shared by all four donors.

The sample consisted of naive CD4+ T cells sorted from blood. Subset described: CD45RA+ positively selected. The origin of this receptor is a man under 40 in good health. The V gene is TRBV15, the J gene TRBJ2-3; D is uncertain. This CDR3 is CATSRDHNAWDTQYF. The CDR3, as DNA: TGTGCCACCAGCAGAGATCATAATGCCTGGGATACGCAGTATTTT.